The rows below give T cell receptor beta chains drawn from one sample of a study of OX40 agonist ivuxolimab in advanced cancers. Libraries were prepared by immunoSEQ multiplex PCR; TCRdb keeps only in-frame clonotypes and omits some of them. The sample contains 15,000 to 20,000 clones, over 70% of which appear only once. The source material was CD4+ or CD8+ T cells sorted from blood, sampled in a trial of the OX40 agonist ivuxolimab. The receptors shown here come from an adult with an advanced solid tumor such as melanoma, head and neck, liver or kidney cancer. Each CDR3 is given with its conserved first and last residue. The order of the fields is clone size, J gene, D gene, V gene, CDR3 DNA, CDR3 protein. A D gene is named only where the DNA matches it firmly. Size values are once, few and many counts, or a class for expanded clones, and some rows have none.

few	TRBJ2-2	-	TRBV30	TGTGCCTGGAGTCCAACCAACACCGGGGAGCTGTTTTTT	CAWSPTNTGELFF
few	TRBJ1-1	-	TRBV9	TGTGCCAGCAGCCCCGCCAACGAAGCTTTCTTT	CASSPANEAFF
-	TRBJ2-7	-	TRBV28	TGTGCCAGCGACCCGGGTGGCAGTTCCTACGAGCAGTACTTC	CASDPGGSSYEQYF
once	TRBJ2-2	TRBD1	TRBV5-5	TGTGCCAGCAGCTTGATCCTGTCCGGGACAGGGAACACCGGGGAGCTGTTTTTT	CASSLILSGTGNTGELFF
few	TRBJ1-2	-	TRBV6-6	TGTGCCAGCAGTCACCCCGACAGGCCAAGGGGCTACACCTTC	CASSHPDRPRGYTF
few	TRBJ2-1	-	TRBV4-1	TGCGCCAGCAGCCACTTGTTGGGCGATGTCTACAATGAGCAGTTCTTC	CASSHLLGDVYNEQFF
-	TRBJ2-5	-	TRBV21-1	TGTGCCAGCAGCAAGGAGTTTCTCTTCGAGACCCAGTACTTC	CASSKEFLFETQYF
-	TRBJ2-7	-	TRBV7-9	TGTGCCAGCAGCTTAGTTGGTCTCTACGAGCAGTACTTC	CASSLVGLYEQYF
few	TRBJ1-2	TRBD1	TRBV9	TGTGCCAGCAGCCTAGACAGGGGGCGAGGTGGCTACACCTTC	CASSLDRGRGGYTF
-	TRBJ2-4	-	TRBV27	TGTGCCAGCAGTCCGAGGGGAGCCAAAAACATTCAGTACTTC	CASSPRGAKNIQYF
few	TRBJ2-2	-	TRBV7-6	TGTGCCAGCAGCCCAGGGATAACGGGCGGGGAGCTGTTTTTT	CASSPGITGGELFF
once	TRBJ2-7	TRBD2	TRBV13	TGTGCCAGCTGTGAGCGGGGGGGCGTATACGAGCAGTACTTC	CASCERGGVYEQYF
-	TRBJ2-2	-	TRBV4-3	TGCGCCAGCAGCCTATTCAAGGGGGAGCTGTTTTTT	CASSLFKGELFF
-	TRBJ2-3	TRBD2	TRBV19	TGTGCCAGTAGTACCGGGACTAGCGGGGGGGCGAGAACAGATACGCAGTATTTT	CASSTGTSGGARTDTQYF
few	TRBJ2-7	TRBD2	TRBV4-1	TGCGCCAGCAGCCAAGACGGCGGGGGCTCCTACGAGCAGTACTTC	CASSQDGGGSYEQYF
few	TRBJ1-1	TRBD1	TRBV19	TGTGCCAGTAGTGCGACAGGGGTGGTAAGCACTGAAGCTTTCTTT	CASSATGVVSTEAFF
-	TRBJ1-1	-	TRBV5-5	TGTGCCAGCAGCTTGTGGGGTGTGAACACTGAAGCTTTCTTT	CASSLWGVNTEAFF
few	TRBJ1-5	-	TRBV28	TGTGCCAGCGGGGGGGTCAATCAGCCCCAGCATTTT	CASGGVNQPQHF
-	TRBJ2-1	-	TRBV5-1	TGCGCCAGTAGCTTGGGGGGGCCCAATGAGCAGTTCTTC	CASSLGGPNEQFF
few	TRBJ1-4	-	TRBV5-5	TGTGCCAGCAGCCTCTTAGAAAAACTGTTTTTT	CASSLLEKLFF
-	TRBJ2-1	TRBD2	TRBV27	TGTGCCAGCAGTCCACGACTAGCGGGAGGGCCCTTAAATGAGCAGTTCTTC	CASSPRLAGGPLNEQFF
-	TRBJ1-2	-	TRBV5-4	TGTGCCAGCAGCTTGGCCAACGGGGGGCGCGAAGGCTACACCTTC	CASSLANGGREGYTF
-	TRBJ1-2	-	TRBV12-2	TGTGCAAGTCGATCAGGACAGGGAGGGATCTATGGCTACACCTTC	CASRSGQGGIYGYTF
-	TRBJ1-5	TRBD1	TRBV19	TGTGCCAGTAGTCCTACAGGGGTAGATCAGCCCCAGCATTTT	CASSPTGVDQPQHF
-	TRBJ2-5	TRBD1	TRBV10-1	TGCGCCAGCAGTGAGCCCGGGACAGGGAACGAAGAGACCCAGTACTTC	CASSEPGTGNEETQYF
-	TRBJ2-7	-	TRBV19	TGTGCCAGTAGTATGCAGGGGCCCTACGAGCAGTACTTC	CASSMQGPYEQYF
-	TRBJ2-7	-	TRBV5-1	TGCGCCAGCAGCTTGGGGCCTCGTGACTCCTACGAGCAGTACTTC	CASSLGPRDSYEQYF
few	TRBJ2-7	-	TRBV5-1	TGCGCCAGCAGCTTGGCTCTAGAACGATCCTACGAGCAGTACTTC	CASSLALERSYEQYF
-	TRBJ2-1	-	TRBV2	TGTGCCAGCAGTGACTATGAGCAGTTCTTC	CASSDYEQFF
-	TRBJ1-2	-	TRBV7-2	TGTGCCAGCAGCCCTGCCCCTGTGGACAGTGGTGCTTATGGCTACACCTTC	CASSPAPVDSGAYGYTF
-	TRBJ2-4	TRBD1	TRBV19	TGTGCCAGTAGTGGCTCCGGGACAGGGGGCATATGGATCCCCAAAAACATTCAGTACTTC	CASSGSGTGGIWIPKNIQYF
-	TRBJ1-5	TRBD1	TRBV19	TGTGCCAGTACGGACAGGAATCCGGGACAGCCCCAGCATTTT	CASTDRNPGQPQHF
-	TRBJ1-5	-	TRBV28	TGTGCCAGTCGGGGGGGGACTAGCAATCAGCCCCAGCATTTT	CASRGGTSNQPQHF
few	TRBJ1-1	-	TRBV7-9	TGTGCCAGCAGAACTAGGGAAATCGAAGCTTTCTTT	CASRTREIEAFF